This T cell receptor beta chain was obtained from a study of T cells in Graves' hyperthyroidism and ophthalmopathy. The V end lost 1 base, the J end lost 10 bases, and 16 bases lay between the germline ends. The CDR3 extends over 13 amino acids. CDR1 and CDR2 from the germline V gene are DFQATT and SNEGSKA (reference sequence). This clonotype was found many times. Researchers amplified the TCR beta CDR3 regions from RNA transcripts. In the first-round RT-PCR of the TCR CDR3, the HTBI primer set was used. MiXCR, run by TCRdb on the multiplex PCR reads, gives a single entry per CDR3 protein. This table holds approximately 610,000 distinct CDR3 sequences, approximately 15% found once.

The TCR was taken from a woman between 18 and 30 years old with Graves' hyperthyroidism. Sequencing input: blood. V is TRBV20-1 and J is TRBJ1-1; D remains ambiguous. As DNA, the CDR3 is TGCAGTGCTAGAGGTCCTGTGGCGGGAGGAGCTTTCTTT. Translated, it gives CSARGPVAGGAFF.